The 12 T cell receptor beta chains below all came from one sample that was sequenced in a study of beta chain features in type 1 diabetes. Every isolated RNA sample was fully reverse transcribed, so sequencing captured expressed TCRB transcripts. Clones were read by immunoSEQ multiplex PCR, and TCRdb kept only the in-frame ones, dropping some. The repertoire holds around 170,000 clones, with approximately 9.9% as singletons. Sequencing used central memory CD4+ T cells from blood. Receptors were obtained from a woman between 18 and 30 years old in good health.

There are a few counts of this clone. The CDR3 reads CASSRPTGRVTEAFF. The CDR3 nucleotides read TGTGCCAGCAGCAGACCGACAGGGCGAGTAACTGAAGCTTTCTTT. The chain uses TRBV6-6 and TRBJ1-1; TRBD1 matches at 7 bases. Germline V gene lookup returns CDR1 MNHNY and CDR2 SVGAGI (reference sequence). The CDR3 consists of 15 residues. With 6 bases clipped from V and 5 bases from J, the junction kept 12 bases outside the gene matches.

CDR3 in amino acids: CSVEPDRADVGGYTF. As DNA, the CDR3 is TGCAGCGTTGAGCCAGACAGGGCTGATGTGGGGGGCTACACCTTC. The chain combines TRBV29-1 with TRBJ1-2; TRBD1 aligns across 7 bases. In germline, CDR1 is SQVTM, CDR2 ANQGSEA. The J segment lost 8 bases and the V segment lost 3 bases, leaving 15 bases of the junction unmatched. CDR3 length: 15 amino acids.

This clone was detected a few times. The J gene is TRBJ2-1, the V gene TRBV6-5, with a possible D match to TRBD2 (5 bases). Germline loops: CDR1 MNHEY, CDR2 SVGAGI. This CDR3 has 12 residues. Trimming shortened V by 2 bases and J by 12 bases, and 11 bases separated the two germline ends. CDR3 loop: CASSYEGGRQFF. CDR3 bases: TGTGCCAGCAGTTACGAGGGCGGGCGGCAGTTCTTC.

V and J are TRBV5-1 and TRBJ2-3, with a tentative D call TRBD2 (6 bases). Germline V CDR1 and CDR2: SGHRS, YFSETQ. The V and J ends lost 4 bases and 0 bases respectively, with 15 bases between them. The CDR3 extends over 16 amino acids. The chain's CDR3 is CASSLGGQGSTDTQYF. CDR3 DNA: TGCGCCAGCAGCCTTGGAGGGCAGGGTAGCACAGATACGCAGTATTTT.

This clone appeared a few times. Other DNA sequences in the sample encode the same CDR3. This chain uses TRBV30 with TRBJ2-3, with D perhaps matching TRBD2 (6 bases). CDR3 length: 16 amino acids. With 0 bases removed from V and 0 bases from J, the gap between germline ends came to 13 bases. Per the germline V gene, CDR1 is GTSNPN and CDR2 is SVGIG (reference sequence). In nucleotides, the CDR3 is TGTGCCTGGAGTGTAGGGCAGGGAGGTAGCACAGATACGCAGTATTTT. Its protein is CAWSVGQGGSTDTQYF.

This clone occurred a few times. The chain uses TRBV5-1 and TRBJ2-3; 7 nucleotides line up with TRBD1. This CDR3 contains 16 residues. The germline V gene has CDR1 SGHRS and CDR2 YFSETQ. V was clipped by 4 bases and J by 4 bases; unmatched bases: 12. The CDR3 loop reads CASSPTGWANADTQYF. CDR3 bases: TGCGCCAGCAGCCCGACAGGGTGGGCGAACGCAGATACGCAGTATTTT.

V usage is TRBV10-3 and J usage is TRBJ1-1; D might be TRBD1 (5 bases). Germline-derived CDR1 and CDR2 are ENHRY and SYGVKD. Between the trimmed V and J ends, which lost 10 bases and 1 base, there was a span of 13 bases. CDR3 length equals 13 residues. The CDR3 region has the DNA TGTGCCAGCAAGGGGATTGGGAACACTGAAGCTTTCTTT. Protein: CASKGIGNTEAFF.

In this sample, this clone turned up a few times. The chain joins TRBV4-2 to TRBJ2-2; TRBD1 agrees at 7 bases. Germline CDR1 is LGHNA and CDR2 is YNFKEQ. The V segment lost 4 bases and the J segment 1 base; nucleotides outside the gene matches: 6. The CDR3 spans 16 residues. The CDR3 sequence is CASSLHTGENTGELFF. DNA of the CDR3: TGTGCCAGCAGCCTCCATACAGGGGAGAACACCGGGGAGCTGTTTTTT.

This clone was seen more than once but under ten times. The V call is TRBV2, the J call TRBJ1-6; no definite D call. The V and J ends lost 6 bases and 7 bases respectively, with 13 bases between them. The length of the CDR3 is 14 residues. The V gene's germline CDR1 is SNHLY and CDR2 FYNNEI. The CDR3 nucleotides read TGTGCCAGCAGCTCCGGGGTGGGGAATTCACCCCTCCACTTT. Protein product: CASSSGVGNSPLHF.

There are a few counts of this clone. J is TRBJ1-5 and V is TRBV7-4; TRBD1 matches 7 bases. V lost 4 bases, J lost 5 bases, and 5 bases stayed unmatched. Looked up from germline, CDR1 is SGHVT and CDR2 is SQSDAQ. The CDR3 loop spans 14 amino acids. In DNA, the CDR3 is TGTGCCAGCAGCTCGGGACAGCGGGATCAGCCCCAGCATTTT. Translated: CASSSGQRDQPQHF.

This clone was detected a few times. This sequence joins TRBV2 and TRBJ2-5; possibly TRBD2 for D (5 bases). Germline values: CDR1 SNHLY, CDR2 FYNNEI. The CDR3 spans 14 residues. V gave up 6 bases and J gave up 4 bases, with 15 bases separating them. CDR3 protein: CASRRDVVGETQYF. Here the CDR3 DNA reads TGTGCCAGCAGGAGGGATGTGGTAGGAGAGACCCAGTACTTC.

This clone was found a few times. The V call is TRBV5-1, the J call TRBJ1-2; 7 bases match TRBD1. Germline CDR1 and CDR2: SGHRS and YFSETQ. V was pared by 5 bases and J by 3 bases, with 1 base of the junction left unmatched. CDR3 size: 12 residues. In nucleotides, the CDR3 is TGCGCCAGCAGAACAGGGGACTATGGCTACACCTTC. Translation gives CASRTGDYGYTF. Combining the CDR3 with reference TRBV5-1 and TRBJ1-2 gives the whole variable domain KAGVTQTPRYLIKTRGQQVTLSCSPISGHRSVSWYQQTPGQGLQFLFEYFSETQRNKGNFPGRFSGRQFSNSRSEMNVSTLELGDSALYLCASRTGDYGYTFGSGTRLTVV.